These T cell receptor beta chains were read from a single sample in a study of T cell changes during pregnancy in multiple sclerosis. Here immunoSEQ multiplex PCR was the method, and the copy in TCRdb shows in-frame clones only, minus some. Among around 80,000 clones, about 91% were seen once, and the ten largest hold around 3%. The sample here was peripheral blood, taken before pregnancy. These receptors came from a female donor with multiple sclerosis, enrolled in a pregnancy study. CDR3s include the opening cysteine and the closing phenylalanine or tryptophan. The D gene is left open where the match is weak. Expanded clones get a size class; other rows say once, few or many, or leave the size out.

CDR3: CASRTSGDNEQFF
DNA: TGTGCCAGCAGGACTAGCGGCGACAATGAGCAGTTCTTC
D: TRBD2
length: 13
V: TRBV28
J: TRBJ2-1
size: NA

CDR3: CASSLAEAFF
DNA: TGTGCCAGCAGCTTGGCCGAAGCTTTCTTT
D: NA
length: 10
V: TRBV7-9
J: TRBJ1-1
size: few

CDR3: CASSLSGRGLTEQFF
DNA: TGTGCCAGCAGTTTATCCGGCAGGGGGCTAACTGAGCAGTTCTTC
D: TRBD1
length: 15
V: TRBV28
J: TRBJ2-1
size: NA

CDR3: CASKGGSAGELFF
DNA: TGTGCCAGCAAAGGCGGGAGCGCCGGGGAGCTGTTTTTT
D: TRBD2
length: 13
V: TRBV28
J: TRBJ2-2
size: NA

CDR3: CASSFPIDRVYGYTF
DNA: TGTGCCAGCAGCTTTCCGATAGACAGGGTATATGGCTACACCTTC
D: TRBD1
length: 15
V: TRBV5-6
J: TRBJ1-2
size: NA

CDR3: CASRDGRGYNEQFF
DNA: TGTGCCAGCCGAGACGGGAGGGGCTACAATGAGCAGTTCTTC
D: TRBD2
length: 14
V: TRBV6-1
J: TRBJ2-1
size: NA

CDR3: CASSQVLGLAELTDTQYF
DNA: TGTGCCAGCAGCCAAGTCTTGGGACTAGCGGAGCTCACAGATACGCAGTATTTT
D: TRBD2
length: 18
V: TRBV4-2
J: TRBJ2-3
size: NA

CDR3: CSVSFGGIYEQYF
DNA: TGCAGCGTTAGTTTCGGGGGGATATACGAGCAGTACTTC
D: TRBD2
length: 13
V: TRBV29-1
J: TRBJ2-7
size: NA

CDR3: CASSQGLAVGPQHF
DNA: TGTGCCAGCAGCCAAGGGCTCGCGGTGGGGCCCCAGCATTTT
D: NA
length: 14
V: TRBV4-2
J: TRBJ1-5
size: NA

CDR3: CASSEGTSGSTDTQYF
DNA: TGTGCCAGCAGCGAGGGGACTAGCGGTAGCACAGATACGCAGTATTTT
D: TRBD2
length: 16
V: TRBV9
J: TRBJ2-3
size: NA

CDR3: CATHRVGNEKLFF
DNA: TGTGCCACCCACAGGGTGGGGAATGAAAAACTGTTTTTT
D: NA
length: 13
V: TRBV2
J: TRBJ1-4
size: NA

CDR3: CAIREGRECKF
DNA: TGTGCCATCCGGGAGGGTAGGGAGTGTAAATTT
D: NA
length: 11
V: TRBV10-3
J: TRBJ1-4
size: few

CDR3: CASSLTSGGTNYGYTF
DNA: TGTGCCAGCAGTTTAACATCTGGGGGGACTAACTATGGCTACACCTTC
D: NA
length: 16
V: TRBV28
J: TRBJ1-2
size: once

CDR3: CSTGQPISTDTQYF
DNA: TGCAGCACGGGACAGCCCATAAGCACAGATACGCAGTATTTT
D: TRBD1
length: 14
V: TRBV29-1
J: TRBJ2-3
size: NA

CDR3: CASSLYRGHEQYF
DNA: TGTGCCAGCAGCCTATACAGGGGGCACGAGCAGTACTTC
D: TRBD1
length: 13
V: TRBV7-2
J: TRBJ2-7
size: NA

CDR3: CASSSSGSGNTIYF
DNA: TGCGCCAGCAGCTCCTCCGGCTCTGGAAACACCATATATTTT
D: NA
length: 14
V: TRBV5-1
J: TRBJ1-3
size: NA

CDR3: CASSPAGGLGGNTIYF
DNA: TGTGCCAGCAGCCCAGCCGGGGGGCTGGGAGGAAACACCATATATTTT
D: NA
length: 16
V: TRBV7-9
J: TRBJ1-3
size: NA

CDR3: CASSPHGGRDEQFF
DNA: TGTGCCAGCAGCCCACATGGGGGCAGGGATGAGCAGTTCTTC
D: NA
length: 14
V: TRBV5-4
J: TRBJ2-1
size: NA

CDR3: CASSPQGQGYGYTF
DNA: TGTGCCAGCTCACCACAGGGACAGGGCTATGGCTACACCTTC
D: TRBD1
length: 14
V: TRBV18
J: TRBJ1-2
size: NA

CDR3: CASSYPPAQYF
DNA: TGTGCCAGCAGTTACCCCCCGGCCCAGTACTTC
D: NA
length: 11
V: TRBV6-6
J: TRBJ2-5
size: NA

CDR3: CASSVGRTNEKLFF
DNA: TGTGCCAGCAGCGTCGGGAGGACTAATGAAAAACTGTTTTTT
D: NA
length: 14
V: TRBV9
J: TRBJ1-4
size: NA

CDR3: CASTPRTGSDQPQHF
DNA: TGTGCCAGCACCCCGAGGACAGGGAGTGATCAGCCCCAGCATTTT
D: TRBD1
length: 15
V: TRBV7-8
J: TRBJ1-5
size: NA

CDR3: CASSWGLQGRQSHEQYF
DNA: TGCGCCAGCAGCTGGGGGCTACAGGGGCGCCAATCTCACGAGCAGTACTTC
D: TRBD1
length: 17
V: TRBV5-1
J: TRBJ2-7
size: NA

CDR3: CASSLSGVETQYF
DNA: TGTGCCAGCAGCTTATCAGGGGTCGAGACCCAGTACTTC
D: NA
length: 13
V: TRBV5-4
J: TRBJ2-5
size: NA

CDR3: CASSQTGLGLSQFF
DNA: TGTGCCAGCAGCCAAACGGGACTAGGACTTTCGCAGTTCTTC
D: TRBD2
length: 14
V: TRBV14
J: TRBJ2-1
size: NA

CDR3: CASSLVQGLQPQHF
DNA: TGTGCCAGCAGCTTGGTACAGGGTCTTCAGCCCCAGCATTTT
D: NA
length: 14
V: TRBV5-8
J: TRBJ1-5
size: NA

CDR3: CASSTRETQYF
DNA: TGTGCCAGCAGTACGAGGGAGACCCAGTACTTC
D: NA
length: 11
V: TRBV6-6
J: TRBJ2-5
size: NA

CDR3: CASSLDRAATNEKLFF
DNA: TGTGCCAGCAGCCTGGACAGGGCGGCAACTAATGAAAAACTGTTTTTT
D: TRBD1
length: 16
V: TRBV11-2
J: TRBJ1-4
size: once

CDR3: CASSGTGHGANVLTF
DNA: TGTGCCAGCAGTGGTACAGGCCATGGGGCCAACGTCCTGACTTTC
D: NA
length: 15
V: TRBV2
J: TRBJ2-6
size: NA

CDR3: CASTLTGGVGQPQHF
DNA: TGTGCCAGCACCCTGACAGGGGGCGTTGGACAGCCCCAGCATTTT
D: TRBD1
length: 15
V: TRBV2
J: TRBJ1-5
size: NA

CDR3: CASSIRQAGNTEAFF
DNA: TGTGCCAGTAGTATCAGGCAGGCTGGAAACACTGAAGCTTTCTTT
D: NA
length: 15
V: TRBV19
J: TRBJ1-1
size: NA

CDR3: CASSLERLGEQYF
DNA: TGTGCCAGCAGCTTAGAACGACTAGGGGAGCAGTACTTC
D: NA
length: 13
V: TRBV7-6
J: TRBJ2-7
size: once

CDR3: CASSPLLQGGYQPQHF
DNA: TGTGCCAGCAGTCCCCTTTTACAGGGGGGATATCAGCCCCAGCATTTT
D: TRBD1
length: 16
V: TRBV28
J: TRBJ1-5
size: NA

CDR3: CASSQDLIPGPYGYTF
DNA: TGCGCCAGCAGCCAAGATCTTATTCCTGGCCCCTATGGCTACACCTTC
D: NA
length: 16
V: TRBV4-3
J: TRBJ1-2
size: once

CDR3: CASSQLYNEQFF
DNA: TGTGCCAGCAGCCAACTATACAATGAGCAGTTCTTC
D: NA
length: 12
V: TRBV14
J: TRBJ2-1
size: NA

CDR3: CASSLEGGLAVAYEQYF
DNA: TGTGCCAGCAGCTTAGAGGGGGGACTAGCGGTCGCCTACGAGCAGTACTTC
D: TRBD2
length: 17
V: TRBV7-2
J: TRBJ2-7
size: NA

CDR3: CASSVENRGELFF
DNA: TGTGCCAGCAGCGTAGAAAATCGGGGGGAGCTGTTTTTT
D: NA
length: 13
V: TRBV28
J: TRBJ2-2
size: NA

CDR3: CASSLESFTDTQYF
DNA: TGTGCCAGCAGCCTGGAATCGTTCACAGATACGCAGTATTTT
D: NA
length: 14
V: TRBV5-8
J: TRBJ2-3
size: once

CDR3: CASSLSLAVYYEQYF
DNA: TGTGCCAGCAGTTTATCCTTAGCGGTCTACTACGAGCAGTACTTC
D: NA
length: 15
V: TRBV6-6
J: TRBJ2-7
size: NA

CDR3: CASSSTVASQETQYF
DNA: TGTGCCAGCAGCTCCACCGTGGCCAGTCAGGAGACCCAGTACTTC
D: NA
length: 15
V: TRBV7-2
J: TRBJ2-5
size: NA

CDR3: CASSPRPGTGTLELFF
DNA: TGTGCCAGCAGTCCCCGACCGGGGACAGGGACGTTGGAGCTGTTTTTT
D: TRBD1
length: 16
V: TRBV28
J: TRBJ2-2
size: once

CDR3: CASSLVPSGILSYEQYF
DNA: TGTGCCAGCAGCTTAGTACCTAGCGGGATATTGTCCTACGAGCAGTACTTC
D: TRBD2
length: 17
V: TRBV7-8
J: TRBJ2-7
size: NA

CDR3: CASSLWGTGNMNTEAFF
DNA: TGTGCCAGCAGTTTATGGGGGACAGGGAACATGAACACTGAAGCTTTCTTT
D: TRBD1
length: 17
V: TRBV28
J: TRBJ1-1
size: NA

CDR3: CASSLLPSGRAQYF
DNA: TGTGCCAGCAGTTTACTACCTAGCGGGAGGGCTCAGTACTTC
D: TRBD2
length: 14
V: TRBV28
J: TRBJ2-7
size: NA

CDR3: CASSHGGASGDIQYF
DNA: TGTGCCAGCAGCCATGGCGGGGCTAGCGGGGACATTCAGTACTTC
D: TRBD2
length: 15
V: TRBV4-2
J: TRBJ2-4
size: NA

CDR3: CSVSDRNTGELFF
DNA: TGCAGCGTTTCGGACAGAAACACCGGGGAGCTGTTTTTT
D: NA
length: 13
V: TRBV29-1
J: TRBJ2-2
size: NA

CDR3: CASSPYSGTVNEKLFF
DNA: TGTGCCAGCAGTCCCTATAGTGGGACAGTTAATGAAAAACTGTTTTTT
D: TRBD1
length: 16
V: TRBV28
J: TRBJ1-4
size: NA

CDR3: CAWSVFHPSGRAPLFF
DNA: TGTGCCTGGAGTGTATTCCATCCTAGCGGGAGGGCCCCACTGTTTTTT
D: TRBD2
length: 16
V: TRBV30
J: TRBJ2-2
size: NA

CDR3: CASSQELLRGQPYEQYF
DNA: TGCGCCAGCAGCCAAGAGCTTTTGCGGGGGCAACCGTACGAGCAGTACTTC
D: NA
length: 17
V: TRBV4-1
J: TRBJ2-7
size: NA